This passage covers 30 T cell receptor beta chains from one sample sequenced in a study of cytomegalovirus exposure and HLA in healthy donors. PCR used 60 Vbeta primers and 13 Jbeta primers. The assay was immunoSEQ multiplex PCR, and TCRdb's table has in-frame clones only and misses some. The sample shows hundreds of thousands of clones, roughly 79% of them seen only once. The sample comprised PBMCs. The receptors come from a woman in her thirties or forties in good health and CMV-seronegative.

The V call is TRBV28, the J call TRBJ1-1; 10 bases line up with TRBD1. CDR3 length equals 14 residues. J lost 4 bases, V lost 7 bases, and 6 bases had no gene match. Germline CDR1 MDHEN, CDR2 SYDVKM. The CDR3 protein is CASNIDRGRTEAFF. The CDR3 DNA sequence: TGTGCCAGCAATATCGACAGGGGGCGCACTGAAGCTTTCTTT.

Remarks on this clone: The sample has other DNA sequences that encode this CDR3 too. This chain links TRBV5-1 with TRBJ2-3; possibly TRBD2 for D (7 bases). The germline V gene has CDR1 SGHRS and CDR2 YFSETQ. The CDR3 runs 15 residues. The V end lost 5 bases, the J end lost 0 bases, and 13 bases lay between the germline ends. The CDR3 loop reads CASSGAGASTDTQYF. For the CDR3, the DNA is TGCGCCAGCAGTGGTGCGGGGGCTAGCACAGATACGCAGTATTTT.

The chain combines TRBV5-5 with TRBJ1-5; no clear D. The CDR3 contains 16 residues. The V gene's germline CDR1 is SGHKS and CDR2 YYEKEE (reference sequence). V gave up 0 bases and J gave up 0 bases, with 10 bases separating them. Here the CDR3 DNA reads TGTGCCAGCAGCTTGGGCTGGGCTTATAGCAATCAGCCCCAGCATTTT. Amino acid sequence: CASSLGWAYSNQPQHF.

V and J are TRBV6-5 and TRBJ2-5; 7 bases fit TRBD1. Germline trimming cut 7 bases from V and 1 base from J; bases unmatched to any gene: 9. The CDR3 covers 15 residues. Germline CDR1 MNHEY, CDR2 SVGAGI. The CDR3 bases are TGTGCCAGCACCCAAACAGGGGCGATCCAAGAGACCCAGTACTTC. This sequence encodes CASTQTGAIQETQYF.

The CDR3 is CASSYRGGKYNEQFF. The DNA for the CDR3 is TGTGCCAGCAGTTACCGCGGGGGGAAGTACAATGAGCAGTTCTTC. The rearrangement uses TRBV6-5 and TRBJ2-1, with 8 bases identical to TRBD2. The germline CDR1 and CDR2 sequences are MNHEY and SVGAGI. After removal of 2 bases from V and 4 bases from J, the junction contained 4 bases not matched to a gene. The CDR3 contains 15 residues.

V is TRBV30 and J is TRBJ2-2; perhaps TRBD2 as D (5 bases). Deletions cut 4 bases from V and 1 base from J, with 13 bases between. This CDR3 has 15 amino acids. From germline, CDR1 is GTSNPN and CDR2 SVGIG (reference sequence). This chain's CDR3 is CAWNPPGKNTGELFF. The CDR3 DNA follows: TGTGCCTGGAATCCCCCGGGAAAGAACACCGGGGAGCTGTTTTTT.

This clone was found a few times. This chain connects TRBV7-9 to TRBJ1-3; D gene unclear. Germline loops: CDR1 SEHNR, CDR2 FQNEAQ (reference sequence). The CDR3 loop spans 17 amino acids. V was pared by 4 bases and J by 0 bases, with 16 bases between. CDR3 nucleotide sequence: TGTGCCAGCAGCTACCTAAGGCCAGCGACCTCTGGAAACACCATATATTTT. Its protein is CASSYLRPATSGNTIYF.

Here the CDR3 reads CASSTRTANTGELFF. CDR3 in DNA: TGTGCCAGTAGTACCCGGACAGCCAACACCGGGGAGCTGTTTTTT. This chain connects TRBV19 to TRBJ2-2; D may be TRBD1 (6 bases). The CDR3 extends over 15 amino acids. V was shortened by 4 bases and J by 2 bases, with 11 bases between the two germline ends. Germline CDR1 reads LNHDA; CDR2 reads SQIVND (reference sequence).

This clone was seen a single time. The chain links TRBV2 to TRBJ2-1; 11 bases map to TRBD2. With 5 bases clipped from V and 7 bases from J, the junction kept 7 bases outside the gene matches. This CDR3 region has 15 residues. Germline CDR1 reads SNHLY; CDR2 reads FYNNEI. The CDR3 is CASSLSGGASNEQFF. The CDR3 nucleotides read TGTGCCAGCAGTCTTAGCGGGGGGGCCAGTAATGAGCAGTTCTTC.

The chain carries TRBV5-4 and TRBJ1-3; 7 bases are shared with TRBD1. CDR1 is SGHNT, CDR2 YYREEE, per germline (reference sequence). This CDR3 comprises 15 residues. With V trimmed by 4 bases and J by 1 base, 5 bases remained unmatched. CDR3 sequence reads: CASSLAGGSGNTIYF. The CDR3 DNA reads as TGTGCCAGCAGCCTGGCAGGGGGATCTGGAAACACCATATATTTT.

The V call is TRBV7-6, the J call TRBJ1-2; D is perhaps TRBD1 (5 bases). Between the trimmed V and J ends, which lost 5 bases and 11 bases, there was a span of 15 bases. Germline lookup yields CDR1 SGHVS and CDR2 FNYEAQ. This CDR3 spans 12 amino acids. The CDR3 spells CASSLGGDKYTF. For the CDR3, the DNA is TGTGCCAGCAGCCTTGGGGGGGATAAATACACCTTC.

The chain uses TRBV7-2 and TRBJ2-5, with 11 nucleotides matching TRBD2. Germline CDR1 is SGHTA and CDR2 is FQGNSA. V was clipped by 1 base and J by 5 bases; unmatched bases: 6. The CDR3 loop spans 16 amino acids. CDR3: CASSLDSGGARETQYF. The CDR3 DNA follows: TGTGCCAGCAGCTTAGATAGCGGGGGGGCCAGGGAGACCCAGTACTTC.

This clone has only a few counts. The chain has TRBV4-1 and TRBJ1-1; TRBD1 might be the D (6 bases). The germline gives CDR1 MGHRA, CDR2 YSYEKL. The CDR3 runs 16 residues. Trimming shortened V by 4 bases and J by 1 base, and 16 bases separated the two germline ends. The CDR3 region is CASSRRQDTPNTEAFF. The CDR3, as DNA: TGCGCCAGCAGCCGACGACAGGATACTCCGAACACTGAAGCTTTCTTT.

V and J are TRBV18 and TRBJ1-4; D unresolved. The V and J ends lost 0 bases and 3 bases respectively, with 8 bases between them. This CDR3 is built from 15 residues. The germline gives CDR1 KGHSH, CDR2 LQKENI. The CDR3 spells CASSPPGLPNEKLFF. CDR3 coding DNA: TGTGCCAGCTCACCACCTGGGCTTCCTAATGAAAAACTGTTTTTT.

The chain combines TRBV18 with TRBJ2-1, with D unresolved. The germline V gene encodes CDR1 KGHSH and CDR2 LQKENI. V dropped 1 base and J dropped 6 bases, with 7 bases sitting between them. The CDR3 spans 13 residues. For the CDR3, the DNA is TGTGCCAGCTCACCACTGCACACCAATGAGCAGTTCTTC. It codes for CASSPLHTNEQFF.

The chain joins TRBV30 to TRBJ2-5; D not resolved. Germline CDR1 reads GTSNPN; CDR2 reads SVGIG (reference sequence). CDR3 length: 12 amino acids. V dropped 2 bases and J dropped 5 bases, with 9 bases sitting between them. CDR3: CAWSMVEETQYF. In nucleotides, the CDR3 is TGTGCCTGGAGTATGGTGGAGGAGACCCAGTACTTC.

CDR3 DNA: TGTGCCAGTACCGAGATGACAGGGGACAACTATGGCTACACCTTC. This codes for CASTEMTGDNYGYTF. This rearrangement joins TRBV19 to TRBJ1-2; 8 bases line up with TRBD1. Germline V gives CDR1 LNHDA, CDR2 SQIVND (reference sequence). The junction had 9 bases not matched to a gene; V was cut back by 7 bases and J by 2 bases. The CDR3 has 15 amino acids.

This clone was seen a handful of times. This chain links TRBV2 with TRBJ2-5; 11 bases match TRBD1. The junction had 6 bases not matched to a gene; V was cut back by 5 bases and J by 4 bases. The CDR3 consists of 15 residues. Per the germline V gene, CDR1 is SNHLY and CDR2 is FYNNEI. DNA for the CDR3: TGTGCCAGCAGTCCTCGGACAGGGGGCGGAGAGACCCAGTACTTC. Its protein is CASSPRTGGGETQYF.

The CDR3 here is CASSERRSETQYF. The CDR3 nucleotides are TGTGCCAGCAGTGAACGGAGGTCAGAGACCCAGTACTTC. J is TRBJ2-5 and V is TRBV2; weak D call: TRBD2 (5 bases). The germline V and J ends were trimmed by 2 bases and 4 bases, with 8 bases remaining between them. This CDR3 contains 13 residues. Germline values: CDR1 SNHLY, CDR2 FYNNEI.

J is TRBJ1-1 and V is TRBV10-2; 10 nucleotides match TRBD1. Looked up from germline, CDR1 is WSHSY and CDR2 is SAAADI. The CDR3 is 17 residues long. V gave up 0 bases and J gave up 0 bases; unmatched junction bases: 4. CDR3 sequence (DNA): TGCGCCAGCAGTGAGTCGGGACAGGGGCTGATGAACACTGAAGCTTTCTTT. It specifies CASSESGQGLMNTEAFF.

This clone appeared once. Here the CDR3 reads CATAGPFQETQYF. CDR3 nucleotides: TGTGCCACCGCGGGGCCTTTCCAAGAGACCCAGTACTTC. This chain links TRBV15 with TRBJ2-5, with D possibly being TRBD2 (6 bases). The CDR3 is made up of 13 amino acids. V was shortened by 8 bases and J by 1 base, with 11 bases between the two germline ends. Germline assignment: CDR1 LNHNV and CDR2 YYDKDF (reference sequence).

The CDR3 DNA reads as TGTGCCAGCAGTGATAGGGGGACAAGTCGAGAAAAACTGTTTTTT. Protein sequence: CASSDRGTSREKLFF. This sequence joins TRBV2 and TRBJ1-4, with a tentative D call TRBD1 (6 bases). Germline CDR1 is SNHLY and CDR2 is FYNNEI. Between the trimmed V and J ends, which lost 3 bases and 8 bases, there was a span of 16 bases. This CDR3 region has 15 residues.

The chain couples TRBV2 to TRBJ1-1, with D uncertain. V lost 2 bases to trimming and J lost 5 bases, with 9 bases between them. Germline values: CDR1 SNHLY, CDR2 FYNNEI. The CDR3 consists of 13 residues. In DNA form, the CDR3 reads TGTGCCAGCAGTGAATGGGGAGGGACTGAAGCTTTCTTT. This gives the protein CASSEWGGTEAFF.

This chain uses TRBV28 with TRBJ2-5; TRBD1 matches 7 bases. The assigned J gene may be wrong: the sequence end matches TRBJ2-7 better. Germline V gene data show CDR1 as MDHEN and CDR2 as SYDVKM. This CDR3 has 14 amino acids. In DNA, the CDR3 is TGTGCCAGCAGTTTTGCAGGGGGTACCTACGAGCAGTACTTC. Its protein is CASSFAGGTYEQYF.

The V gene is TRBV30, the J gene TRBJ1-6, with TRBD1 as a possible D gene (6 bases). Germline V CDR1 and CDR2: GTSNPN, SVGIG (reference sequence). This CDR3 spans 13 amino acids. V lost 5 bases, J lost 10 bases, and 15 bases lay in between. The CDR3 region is CAWHRERESPLHF. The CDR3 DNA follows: TGTGCCTGGCACAGGGAAAGGGAGTCACCCCTCCACTTT.

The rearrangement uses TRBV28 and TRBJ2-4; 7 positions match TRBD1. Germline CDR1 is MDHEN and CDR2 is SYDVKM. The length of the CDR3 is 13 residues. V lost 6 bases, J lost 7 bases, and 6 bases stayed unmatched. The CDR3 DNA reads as TGTGCCAGCAGCACTACAGGGGTGAACATTCAGTACTTC. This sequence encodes CASSTTGVNIQYF.

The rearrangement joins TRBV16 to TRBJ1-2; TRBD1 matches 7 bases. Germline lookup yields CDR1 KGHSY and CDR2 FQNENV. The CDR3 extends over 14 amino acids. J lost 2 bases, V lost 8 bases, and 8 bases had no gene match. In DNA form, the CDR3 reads TGTGCCAGCCTGAGACAGGGCGGGAACTATGGCTACACCTTC. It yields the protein CASLRQGGNYGYTF.

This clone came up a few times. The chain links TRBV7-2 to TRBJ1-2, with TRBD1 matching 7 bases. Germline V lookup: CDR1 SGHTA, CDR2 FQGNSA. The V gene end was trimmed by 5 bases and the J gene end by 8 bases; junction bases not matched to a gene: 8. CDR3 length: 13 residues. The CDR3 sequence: CASSPGGTAGYTF. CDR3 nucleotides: TGTGCCAGCAGCCCAGGAGGGACAGCCGGCTACACCTTC.

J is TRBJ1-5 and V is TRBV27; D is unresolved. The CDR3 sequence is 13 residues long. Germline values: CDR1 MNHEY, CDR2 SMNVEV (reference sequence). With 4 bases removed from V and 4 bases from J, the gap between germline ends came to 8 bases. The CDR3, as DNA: TGTGCCAGCAGTTCGCGGGCAAATCAGCCCCAGCATTTT. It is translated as CASSSRANQPQHF.

CDR3 amino acids: CSVEEGDGGAKYGELFF. In DNA, the CDR3 is TGCAGCGTTGAAGAAGGGGACGGGGGGGCCAAGTACGGGGAGCTGTTTTTT. The J gene is TRBJ2-2, the V gene TRBV29-1, with TRBD2 matching over 8 bases. V lost 0 bases to trimming and J lost 7 bases; unmatched junction nucleotides: 13. The CDR3 runs 17 residues. In germline, CDR1 is SQVTM, CDR2 ANQGSEA.